The next 10 T cell receptor beta chains were all read from a single sample in a study of shared clonotypes between healthy human individuals. Naive CD8 cells comprised CD45RO-negative, CCR7-positively selected cells, excluding terminally differentiated effector memory CD45RA+ cells. The repertoire was sequenced with immunoSEQ multiplex PCR; TCRdb's copy has only in-frame clones and lacks some. The table records approximately 2,000,000 clones, approximately 92% of them present only once. Material for sequencing was naive CD8+ T cells from PBMCs. The receptors were gathered from a man younger than 30 in good health. Some clones in this sample may be carry-over from other donors' samples.

The genes are TRBV7-6 and TRBJ1-1; D is ambiguous. This CDR3 contains 15 residues. The germline CDR1 and CDR2 sequences are SGHVS and FNYEAQ. The V and J ends lost 2 bases and 4 bases respectively, with 14 bases between them. In DNA form, the CDR3 reads TGTGCCAGCAGCTTAATCGGGCCCGAGGCCACTGAAGCTTTCTTT. Encoded protein: CASSLIGPEATEAFF.

The rearrangement joins TRBV11-2 to TRBJ2-7; unclear D gene. Germline CDR1 reads SGHAT; CDR2 reads FQNNGV. V lost 1 base and J 7 bases, leaving 14 bases between the germline ends. The CDR3 loop spans 14 amino acids. In nucleotides, the CDR3 is TGTGCCAGCAGCTTAGTGTCGCTTCCCCGGGAGCAGTACTTC. It codes for CASSLVSLPREQYF.

To note about this clone: The identical CDR3 is also encoded by other nucleotide sequences in the sample. The V gene is TRBV7-2, the J gene TRBJ2-7; D not certain. The V gene's germline CDR1 is SGHTA and CDR2 FQGNSA. V shed 1 base and J shed 2 bases, with 3 bases lying between them. This CDR3 is 12 amino acids long. The CDR3 DNA is TGTGCCAGCAGCTTAGGCACCTACGAGCAGTACTTC. It specifies CASSLGTYEQYF.

This rearrangement joins TRBV2 to TRBJ2-7; D is perhaps TRBD1 (5 bases). V lost 1 base to trimming and J lost 1 base, with 8 bases between them. The CDR3 extends over 14 amino acids. The germline gives CDR1 SNHLY, CDR2 FYNNEI. The CDR3 region is CASSEVTDSYEQYF. In DNA, the CDR3 is TGTGCCAGCAGTGAAGTGACAGATTCCTACGAGCAGTACTTC. Complete variable domain (other parts from reference TRBV2 and TRBJ2-7): EPEVTQTPSHQVTQMGQEVILRCVPISNHLYFYWYRQILGQKVEFLVSFYNNEISEKSEIFDDQFSVERPDGSNFTLKIRSTKLEDSAMYFCASSEVTDSYEQYFGPGTRLTVT.

J is TRBJ2-1 and V is TRBV11-2; 7 bases are shared with TRBD1. CDR1 and CDR2 from the germline V gene are SGHAT and FQNNGV. After removal of 5 bases from V and 3 bases from J, the junction contained 1 base not matched to a gene. This CDR3 region has 13 residues. The CDR3 coding sequence is TGTGCCAGCAGCGACAGGGACTACAATGAGCAGTTCTTC. It is translated as CASSDRDYNEQFF.

The count of this clone is one. The chain carries TRBV5-8 and TRBJ1-1, with D possibly matching TRBD1 (5 bases). V was trimmed by 4 bases and J by 4 bases, leaving 14 bases between them. Germline V gene data show CDR1 as SGHTS and CDR2 as YDEGEE. The CDR3 covers 14 residues. CDR3 in amino acids: CASSLGGWGTEAFF. CDR3 DNA sequence: TGTGCCAGCAGCCTGGGGGGTTGGGGCACTGAAGCTTTCTTT.

The chain couples TRBV5-6 to TRBJ1-1; TRBD1 is a possible D gene (6 bases). The germline V gene has CDR1 SGHDT and CDR2 YYEEEE. The CDR3 is made up of 15 amino acids. Trimming shortened V by 2 bases and J by 5 bases, and 16 bases separated the two germline ends. CDR3 loop: CASSFDPGEGTEAFF. Written as DNA, the CDR3 is TGTGCCAGCAGCTTTGATCCAGGGGAAGGGACTGAAGCTTTCTTT.

This clone has a single count. The V gene is TRBV9, the J gene TRBJ2-1; D ambiguous. CDR3 length: 15 residues. CDR1 is SGDLS, CDR2 YYNGEE, per germline. Trimming stripped 0 bases from V and 2 bases from J, with 9 bases between. The CDR3 nucleotides read TGTGCCAGCAGCGTAGCAGGTATAGCCTACAATGAGCAGTTCTTC. The encoded protein is CASSVAGIAYNEQFF.

This chain connects TRBV5-1 to TRBJ2-7, with no clear D. In germline, CDR1 is SGHRS, CDR2 YFSETQ. The CDR3 totals 15 residues. The V gene lost 0 bases and the J gene lost 6 bases, with 16 bases spanning the gap. The CDR3 sequence is CASSLEGFSSPEQYF. The CDR3 DNA follows: TGCGCCAGCAGCTTGGAAGGGTTCTCAAGCCCCGAGCAGTACTTC. The full variable domain, its missing parts supplied by reference TRBV5-1 and TRBJ2-7, is KAGVTQTPRYLIKTRGQQVTLSCSPISGHRSVSWYQQTPGQGLQFLFEYFSETQRNKGNFPGRFSGRQFSNSRSEMNVSTLELGDSALYLCASSLEGFSSPEQYFGPGTRLTVT.

This chain uses TRBV6-5 with TRBJ2-7; tentatively, D is TRBD1 (5 bases). Germline V gene lookup returns CDR1 MNHEY and CDR2 SVGAGI. The V end was cut by 8 bases, the J end by 3 bases, with 14 bases between. The CDR3 runs to 13 residues. The CDR3 sequence: CASPRRAVYEQYF. The CDR3 nucleotides are TGTGCCAGCCCCCGCAGGGCGGTCTACGAGCAGTACTTC.